This TCR beta chain was identified in a study of shared clonotypes between healthy human individuals. Broader study findings: On the whole, naive subsets had larger estimated richness than memory subsets had. Generation probability values for non-shared clonotypes were lower than those for clonotypes shared by all four donors. How much donors shared clonotypes was expected to be affected by sequencing depth.

Every immunoSEQ plate was one replicate of a subset's evenly spread DNA. This table comes from immunoSEQ multiplex PCR, and its TCRdb copy is limited to in-frame clones, with some not included. The repertoire holds over 1.4 million clones, with roughly 97% as singletons. Concerning this clone: Its target is unknown.

The material sequenced was naive CD4+ T cells sorted from blood. The subset denotes: CD45RA+ positively selected. The receptor was isolated from a man aged 30-40 years in good health.

In DNA, the CDR3 is TGTGCCAGCAGCCCGGCCGGACTAGCGGGATACAATGAGCAGTTCTTC. Translating gives CASSPAGLAGYNEQFF. The chain joins TRBV7-9 to TRBJ2-1, with TRBD2 matching over 12 bases. Germline CDR1 reads SEHNR; CDR2 reads FQNEAQ (reference sequence). After removal of 5 bases from V and 4 bases from J, the junction contained 6 bases not matched to a gene. The CDR3 consists of 16 residues.